This entry describes one TCR beta chain. These data are taken from a study of cytomegalovirus exposure and HLA in healthy donors. The PCR used 60 Vbeta and 13 Jbeta primers. Profiled with immunoSEQ multiplex PCR; TCRdb holds only in-frame clones, not every one. The top ten clones hold under 3% of a sample with roughly 140,000 clones, around three quarters of them seen once. The CDR3 length is 16 residues. The germline V and J ends were trimmed by 0 bases and 0 bases, with 9 bases remaining between them. CDR1 and CDR2 (germline): LNHDA, SQIVND (reference sequence). The chain is built from TRBV19 and TRBJ2-1, with TRBD2 as a possible D gene (5 bases). This receptor was obtained from a man aged 40-49 years in good health and CMV-seropositive. Source material: PBMCs. The CDR3 sequence is CASSIDTADSYNEQFF. The CDR3 DNA is TGTGCCAGTAGTATAGATACAGCGGACTCCTACAATGAGCAGTTCTTC.